This T cell receptor beta chain was captured by sequencing in a study of T cell responses to AZD1222 COVID-19 vaccine. Produced via immunoSEQ multiplex PCR; TCRdb's table is partial and in-frame only. The table has around 150,000 clones, less than 95% seen once. With regard to this clone: What it binds is not known.

Findings and caveats of the study: Spike as a whole was targeted by vaccine-associated CD4 TCRs, dominant at 160-218 and 743-854. Clonal diversity may have been underestimated in mostly white British donors. Regions left unmutated in variants are reportedly the target of nearly half of spike-specific TCRs.

V was pared by 5 bases and J by 2 bases, with 9 bases between. The CDR3 consists of 13 residues. Germline V gene lookup returns CDR1 SEHNR and CDR2 FQNEAQ (reference sequence). The clonotype comes from an adult who received the AZD1222 COVID-19 vaccine. The chain carries TRBV7-9 and TRBJ1-1; no clear D. The sequences come from peripheral blood, collected 28 days after the second AZD1222 dose. CDR3 in amino acids: CASSQDGNTEAFF. CDR3 nucleotides: TGTGCCAGCAGCCAAGACGGAAACACTGAAGCTTTCTTT. Using reference TRBV7-9 and TRBJ1-1 for the parts outside the CDR3, the full variable domain is DTGVSQNPRHKITKRGQNVTFRCDPISEHNRLYWYRQTLGQGPEFLTYFQNEAQLEKSRLLSDRFSAERPKGSFSTLEIQRTEQGDSAMYLCASSQDGNTEAFFGQGTRLTVV.